Below, one T cell receptor (beta chain) is given with its context. Its matching antigen is unknown. The data belong to a study of T cell repertoires in ileal Crohn's disease. Included were adult ileal or ileocolonic Crohn's patients indicated for ileocolonic resection. General study findings and limits: Compared with non-smokers, active smokers at surgery showed more clonal expansions.

The CDR3 has 11 residues. Germline CDR1 DFQATT, CDR2 SNEGSKA (reference sequence). With 0 bases removed from V and 9 bases from J, the gap between germline ends came to 7 bases. Produced via immunoSEQ multiplex PCR; TCRdb's table is partial and in-frame only. The sample yields about 14,000 clones, nearly 85% seen once. The source material was ileal tissue. The sequence derives from an adult with Crohn's disease. The chain couples TRBV20-1 to TRBJ2-3, with unresolved D. The CDR3 loop is CSARDPQTQYF. In nucleotides, the CDR3 is TGCAGTGCTAGAGACCCACAGACGCAGTATTTT.